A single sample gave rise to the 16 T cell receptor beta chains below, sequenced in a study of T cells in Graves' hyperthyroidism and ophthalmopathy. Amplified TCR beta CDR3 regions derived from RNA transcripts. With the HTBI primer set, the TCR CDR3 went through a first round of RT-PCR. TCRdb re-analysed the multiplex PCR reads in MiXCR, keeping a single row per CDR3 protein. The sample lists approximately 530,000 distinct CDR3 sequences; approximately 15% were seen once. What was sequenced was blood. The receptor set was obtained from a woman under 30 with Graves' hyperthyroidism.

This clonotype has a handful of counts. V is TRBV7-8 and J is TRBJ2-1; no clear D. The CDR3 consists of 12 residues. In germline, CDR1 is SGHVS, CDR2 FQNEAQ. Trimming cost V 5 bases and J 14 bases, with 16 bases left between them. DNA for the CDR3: TGTGCCAGCAGCGCCGCCCGTGAGAGTGAGTTCTTC. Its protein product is CASSAARESEFF. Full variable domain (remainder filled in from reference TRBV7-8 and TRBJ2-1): GAGVSQSPRYKVAKRGQDVALRCDPISGHVSLFWYQQALGQGPEFLTYFQNEAQLDKSGLPSDRFFAERPEGSVSTLKIQRTQQEDSAVYLCASSAARESEFFGPGTRLTVL.

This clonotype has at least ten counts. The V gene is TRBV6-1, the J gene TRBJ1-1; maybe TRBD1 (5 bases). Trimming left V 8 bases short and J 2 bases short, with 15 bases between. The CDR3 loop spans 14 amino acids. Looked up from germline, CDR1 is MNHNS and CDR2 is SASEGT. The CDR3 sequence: CASLQGTFNTEAFF. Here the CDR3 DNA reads TGTGCCAGCCTCCAGGGCACGTTCAACACTGAAGCTTTCTTT.

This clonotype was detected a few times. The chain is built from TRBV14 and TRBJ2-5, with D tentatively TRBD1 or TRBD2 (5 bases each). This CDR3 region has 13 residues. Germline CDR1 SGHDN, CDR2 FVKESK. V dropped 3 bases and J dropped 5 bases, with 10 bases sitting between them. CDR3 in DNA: TGTGCCAGCAGCCAGGGGACCAGGGAGACCCAGTACTTC. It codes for CASSQGTRETQYF.

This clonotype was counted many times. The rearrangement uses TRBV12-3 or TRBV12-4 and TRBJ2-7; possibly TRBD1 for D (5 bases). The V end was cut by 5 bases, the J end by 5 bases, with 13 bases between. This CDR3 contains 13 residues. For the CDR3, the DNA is TGTGCCAGCAGTCCAGGGCGTTCGAACGAGCAGTACTTC. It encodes CASSPGRSNEQYF.

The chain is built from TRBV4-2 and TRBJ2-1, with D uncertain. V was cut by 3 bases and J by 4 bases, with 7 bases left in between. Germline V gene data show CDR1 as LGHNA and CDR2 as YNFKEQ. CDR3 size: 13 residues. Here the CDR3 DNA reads TGTGCCAGCAGCCAGCCACTATACAATGAGCAGTTCTTC. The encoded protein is CASSQPLYNEQFF.

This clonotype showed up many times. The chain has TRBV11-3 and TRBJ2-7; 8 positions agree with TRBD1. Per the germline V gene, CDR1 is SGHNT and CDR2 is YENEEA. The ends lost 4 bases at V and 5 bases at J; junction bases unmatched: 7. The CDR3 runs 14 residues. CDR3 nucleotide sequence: TGTGCCAGCAGCTCTGGACAGGGAAAGGACGAGCAGTACTTC. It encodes CASSSGQGKDEQYF.

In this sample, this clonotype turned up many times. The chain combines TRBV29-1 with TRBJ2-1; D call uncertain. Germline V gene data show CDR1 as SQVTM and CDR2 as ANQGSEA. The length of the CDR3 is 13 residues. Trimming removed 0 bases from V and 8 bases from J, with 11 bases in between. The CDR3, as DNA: TGCAGCGTTGAAGACCCCTCTCGTGATGAGCAGTTCTTC. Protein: CSVEDPSRDEQFF.

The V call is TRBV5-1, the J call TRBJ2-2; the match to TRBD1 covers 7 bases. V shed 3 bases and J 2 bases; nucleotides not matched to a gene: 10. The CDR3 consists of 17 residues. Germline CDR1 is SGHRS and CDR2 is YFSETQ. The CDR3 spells CASSSSRGGSNTGELFF. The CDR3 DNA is TGCGCCAGCAGCTCGAGTCGAGGGGGCTCTAACACCGGGGAGCTGTTTTTT.

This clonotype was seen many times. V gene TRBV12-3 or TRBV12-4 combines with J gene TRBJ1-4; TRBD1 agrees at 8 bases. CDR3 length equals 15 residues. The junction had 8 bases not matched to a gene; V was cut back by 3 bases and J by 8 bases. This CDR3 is CASSFSGTGGEKLFF. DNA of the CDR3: TGTGCCAGCAGTTTCTCTGGGACAGGTGGCGAAAAACTGTTTTTT.

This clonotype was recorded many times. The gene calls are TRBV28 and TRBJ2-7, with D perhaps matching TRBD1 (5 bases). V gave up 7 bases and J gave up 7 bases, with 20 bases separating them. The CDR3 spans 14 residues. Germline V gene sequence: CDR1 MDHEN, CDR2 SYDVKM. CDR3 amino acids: CASTQWGRTGEQYF. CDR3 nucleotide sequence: TGTGCCAGCACCCAGTGGGGCCGGACCGGTGAGCAGTACTTC.

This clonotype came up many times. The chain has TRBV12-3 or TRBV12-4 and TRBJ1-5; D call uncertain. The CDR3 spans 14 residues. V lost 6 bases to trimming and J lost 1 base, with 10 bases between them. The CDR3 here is CASSSGQSNQPQHF. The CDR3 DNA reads TGTGCCAGCAGCTCCGGGCAGAGCAATCAGCCCCAGCATTTT.

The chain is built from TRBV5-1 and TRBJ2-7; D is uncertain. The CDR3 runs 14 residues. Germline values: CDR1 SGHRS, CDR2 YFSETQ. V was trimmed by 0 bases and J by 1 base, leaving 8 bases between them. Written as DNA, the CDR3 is TGCGCCAGCAGCTTGGAGACACGGTCCTACGAGCAGTACTTC. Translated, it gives CASSLETRSYEQYF.

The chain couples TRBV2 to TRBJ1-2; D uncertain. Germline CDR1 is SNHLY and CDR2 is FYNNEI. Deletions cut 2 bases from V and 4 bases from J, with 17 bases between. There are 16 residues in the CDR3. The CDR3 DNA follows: TGTGCCAGCAGTGAATCCGTTCTCGGGGTTGGCTATGGCTACACCTTC. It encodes CASSESVLGVGYGYTF.

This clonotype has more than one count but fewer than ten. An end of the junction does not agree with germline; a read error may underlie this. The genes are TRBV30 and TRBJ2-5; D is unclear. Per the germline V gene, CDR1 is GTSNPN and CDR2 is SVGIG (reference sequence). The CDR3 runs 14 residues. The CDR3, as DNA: TGTGCCTGGAGTGTACGATCGGGCCAAGGGACCCAGTACTTC. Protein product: CAWSVRSGQGTQYF.

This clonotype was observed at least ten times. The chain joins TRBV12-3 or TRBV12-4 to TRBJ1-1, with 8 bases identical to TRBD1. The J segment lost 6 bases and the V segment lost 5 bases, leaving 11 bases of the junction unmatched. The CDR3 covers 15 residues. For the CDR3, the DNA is TGTGCCAGCAGTCCTGGACAGGGTTCCCGTTCTGAAGCTTTCTTT. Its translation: CASSPGQGSRSEAFF.

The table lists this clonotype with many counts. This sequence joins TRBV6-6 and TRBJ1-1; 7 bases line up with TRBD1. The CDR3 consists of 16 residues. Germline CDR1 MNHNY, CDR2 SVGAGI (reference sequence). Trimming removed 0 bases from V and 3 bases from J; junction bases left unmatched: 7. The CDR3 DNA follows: TGTGCCAGCAGTTACTCGATAGTGACAGGGTACACTGAAGCTTTCTTT. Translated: CASSYSIVTGYTEAFF.